This T cell receptor (beta chain) was found in a study of blood T cell repertoires in COVID-19. The CDR3 has 14 amino acids. Per the germline V gene, CDR1 is MNHEY and CDR2 is SMNVEV (reference sequence). With 7 bases clipped from V and 6 bases from J, the junction kept 7 bases outside the gene matches. Under the authors' procedure: Estimates of nucleated cell counts were drawn from the amplification of reference gene primers. TCRdb's table, derived via immunoSEQ multiplex PCR, lists solely in-frame clones and lacks some. V, J and clone size were drawn from that table, and D and trimming were deduced from the DNA. The sample contains over 250,000 clones, roughly 80% of which appear only once.

Sequencing was carried out using peripheral blood. The sequence derives from a woman aged 50 to 65 who had recovered from COVID-19. The J gene is TRBJ2-1, the V gene TRBV27; TRBD2 matches 9 bases. Written as DNA, the CDR3 is TGTGCCAGCAATTCAGAAGCGGGAGGCAATGAGCAGTTCTTC. Protein sequence: CASNSEAGGNEQFF.